Shown below are 2 T cell receptor beta chains from a single sample sequenced in a study of vaccination and CD4 T cells after COVID-19. Treatment in this sample: roughly 10-day PBMC culture with coronavirus spike peptide pools or control peptides (ViraFEST assay). With the Oncomine TCR Beta short-read assay, DNA from cultured CD4+ T cells was sequenced. TCRdb used MiXCR to reprocess the PCR reads, holding one entry per CDR3 protein. The table lists 11,000 or so distinct CDR3 sequences, roughly a fifth of them singletons. Antigen specificity for these receptors is unknown. Sequencing used CD4+ T cells from blood, cultured in vitro, obtained after SARS-CoV-2 vaccination. The receptors derive from a human donor who had recovered from COVID-19.

This clonotype appeared a few times. This chain links TRBV25-1 with TRBJ2-5; 10 nucleotides agree with TRBD2. Per the germline V gene, CDR1 is MGHDK and CDR2 is SYGVNS. After removal of 3 bases from V and 5 bases from J, the junction contained 12 bases not matched to a gene. The CDR3 spans 17 residues. The chain's CDR3 is CASSEGAFLAGVETQYF. For the CDR3, the DNA is TGTGCCAGCAGTGAGGGGGCGTTTCTAGCGGGAGTGGAGACCCAGTACTTC.

The chain combines TRBV7-2 with TRBJ1-2, with TRBD1 identical over 7 bases. The germline V gene has CDR1 SGHTA and CDR2 FQGNSA. This CDR3 is 14 amino acids long. With 1 base clipped from V and 8 bases from J, the junction kept 7 bases outside the gene matches. The CDR3: CASSLVLAGGGYTF. CDR3 nucleotide sequence: TGTGCCAGCAGCTTAGTTCTAGCAGGGGGAGGCTACACCTTC.